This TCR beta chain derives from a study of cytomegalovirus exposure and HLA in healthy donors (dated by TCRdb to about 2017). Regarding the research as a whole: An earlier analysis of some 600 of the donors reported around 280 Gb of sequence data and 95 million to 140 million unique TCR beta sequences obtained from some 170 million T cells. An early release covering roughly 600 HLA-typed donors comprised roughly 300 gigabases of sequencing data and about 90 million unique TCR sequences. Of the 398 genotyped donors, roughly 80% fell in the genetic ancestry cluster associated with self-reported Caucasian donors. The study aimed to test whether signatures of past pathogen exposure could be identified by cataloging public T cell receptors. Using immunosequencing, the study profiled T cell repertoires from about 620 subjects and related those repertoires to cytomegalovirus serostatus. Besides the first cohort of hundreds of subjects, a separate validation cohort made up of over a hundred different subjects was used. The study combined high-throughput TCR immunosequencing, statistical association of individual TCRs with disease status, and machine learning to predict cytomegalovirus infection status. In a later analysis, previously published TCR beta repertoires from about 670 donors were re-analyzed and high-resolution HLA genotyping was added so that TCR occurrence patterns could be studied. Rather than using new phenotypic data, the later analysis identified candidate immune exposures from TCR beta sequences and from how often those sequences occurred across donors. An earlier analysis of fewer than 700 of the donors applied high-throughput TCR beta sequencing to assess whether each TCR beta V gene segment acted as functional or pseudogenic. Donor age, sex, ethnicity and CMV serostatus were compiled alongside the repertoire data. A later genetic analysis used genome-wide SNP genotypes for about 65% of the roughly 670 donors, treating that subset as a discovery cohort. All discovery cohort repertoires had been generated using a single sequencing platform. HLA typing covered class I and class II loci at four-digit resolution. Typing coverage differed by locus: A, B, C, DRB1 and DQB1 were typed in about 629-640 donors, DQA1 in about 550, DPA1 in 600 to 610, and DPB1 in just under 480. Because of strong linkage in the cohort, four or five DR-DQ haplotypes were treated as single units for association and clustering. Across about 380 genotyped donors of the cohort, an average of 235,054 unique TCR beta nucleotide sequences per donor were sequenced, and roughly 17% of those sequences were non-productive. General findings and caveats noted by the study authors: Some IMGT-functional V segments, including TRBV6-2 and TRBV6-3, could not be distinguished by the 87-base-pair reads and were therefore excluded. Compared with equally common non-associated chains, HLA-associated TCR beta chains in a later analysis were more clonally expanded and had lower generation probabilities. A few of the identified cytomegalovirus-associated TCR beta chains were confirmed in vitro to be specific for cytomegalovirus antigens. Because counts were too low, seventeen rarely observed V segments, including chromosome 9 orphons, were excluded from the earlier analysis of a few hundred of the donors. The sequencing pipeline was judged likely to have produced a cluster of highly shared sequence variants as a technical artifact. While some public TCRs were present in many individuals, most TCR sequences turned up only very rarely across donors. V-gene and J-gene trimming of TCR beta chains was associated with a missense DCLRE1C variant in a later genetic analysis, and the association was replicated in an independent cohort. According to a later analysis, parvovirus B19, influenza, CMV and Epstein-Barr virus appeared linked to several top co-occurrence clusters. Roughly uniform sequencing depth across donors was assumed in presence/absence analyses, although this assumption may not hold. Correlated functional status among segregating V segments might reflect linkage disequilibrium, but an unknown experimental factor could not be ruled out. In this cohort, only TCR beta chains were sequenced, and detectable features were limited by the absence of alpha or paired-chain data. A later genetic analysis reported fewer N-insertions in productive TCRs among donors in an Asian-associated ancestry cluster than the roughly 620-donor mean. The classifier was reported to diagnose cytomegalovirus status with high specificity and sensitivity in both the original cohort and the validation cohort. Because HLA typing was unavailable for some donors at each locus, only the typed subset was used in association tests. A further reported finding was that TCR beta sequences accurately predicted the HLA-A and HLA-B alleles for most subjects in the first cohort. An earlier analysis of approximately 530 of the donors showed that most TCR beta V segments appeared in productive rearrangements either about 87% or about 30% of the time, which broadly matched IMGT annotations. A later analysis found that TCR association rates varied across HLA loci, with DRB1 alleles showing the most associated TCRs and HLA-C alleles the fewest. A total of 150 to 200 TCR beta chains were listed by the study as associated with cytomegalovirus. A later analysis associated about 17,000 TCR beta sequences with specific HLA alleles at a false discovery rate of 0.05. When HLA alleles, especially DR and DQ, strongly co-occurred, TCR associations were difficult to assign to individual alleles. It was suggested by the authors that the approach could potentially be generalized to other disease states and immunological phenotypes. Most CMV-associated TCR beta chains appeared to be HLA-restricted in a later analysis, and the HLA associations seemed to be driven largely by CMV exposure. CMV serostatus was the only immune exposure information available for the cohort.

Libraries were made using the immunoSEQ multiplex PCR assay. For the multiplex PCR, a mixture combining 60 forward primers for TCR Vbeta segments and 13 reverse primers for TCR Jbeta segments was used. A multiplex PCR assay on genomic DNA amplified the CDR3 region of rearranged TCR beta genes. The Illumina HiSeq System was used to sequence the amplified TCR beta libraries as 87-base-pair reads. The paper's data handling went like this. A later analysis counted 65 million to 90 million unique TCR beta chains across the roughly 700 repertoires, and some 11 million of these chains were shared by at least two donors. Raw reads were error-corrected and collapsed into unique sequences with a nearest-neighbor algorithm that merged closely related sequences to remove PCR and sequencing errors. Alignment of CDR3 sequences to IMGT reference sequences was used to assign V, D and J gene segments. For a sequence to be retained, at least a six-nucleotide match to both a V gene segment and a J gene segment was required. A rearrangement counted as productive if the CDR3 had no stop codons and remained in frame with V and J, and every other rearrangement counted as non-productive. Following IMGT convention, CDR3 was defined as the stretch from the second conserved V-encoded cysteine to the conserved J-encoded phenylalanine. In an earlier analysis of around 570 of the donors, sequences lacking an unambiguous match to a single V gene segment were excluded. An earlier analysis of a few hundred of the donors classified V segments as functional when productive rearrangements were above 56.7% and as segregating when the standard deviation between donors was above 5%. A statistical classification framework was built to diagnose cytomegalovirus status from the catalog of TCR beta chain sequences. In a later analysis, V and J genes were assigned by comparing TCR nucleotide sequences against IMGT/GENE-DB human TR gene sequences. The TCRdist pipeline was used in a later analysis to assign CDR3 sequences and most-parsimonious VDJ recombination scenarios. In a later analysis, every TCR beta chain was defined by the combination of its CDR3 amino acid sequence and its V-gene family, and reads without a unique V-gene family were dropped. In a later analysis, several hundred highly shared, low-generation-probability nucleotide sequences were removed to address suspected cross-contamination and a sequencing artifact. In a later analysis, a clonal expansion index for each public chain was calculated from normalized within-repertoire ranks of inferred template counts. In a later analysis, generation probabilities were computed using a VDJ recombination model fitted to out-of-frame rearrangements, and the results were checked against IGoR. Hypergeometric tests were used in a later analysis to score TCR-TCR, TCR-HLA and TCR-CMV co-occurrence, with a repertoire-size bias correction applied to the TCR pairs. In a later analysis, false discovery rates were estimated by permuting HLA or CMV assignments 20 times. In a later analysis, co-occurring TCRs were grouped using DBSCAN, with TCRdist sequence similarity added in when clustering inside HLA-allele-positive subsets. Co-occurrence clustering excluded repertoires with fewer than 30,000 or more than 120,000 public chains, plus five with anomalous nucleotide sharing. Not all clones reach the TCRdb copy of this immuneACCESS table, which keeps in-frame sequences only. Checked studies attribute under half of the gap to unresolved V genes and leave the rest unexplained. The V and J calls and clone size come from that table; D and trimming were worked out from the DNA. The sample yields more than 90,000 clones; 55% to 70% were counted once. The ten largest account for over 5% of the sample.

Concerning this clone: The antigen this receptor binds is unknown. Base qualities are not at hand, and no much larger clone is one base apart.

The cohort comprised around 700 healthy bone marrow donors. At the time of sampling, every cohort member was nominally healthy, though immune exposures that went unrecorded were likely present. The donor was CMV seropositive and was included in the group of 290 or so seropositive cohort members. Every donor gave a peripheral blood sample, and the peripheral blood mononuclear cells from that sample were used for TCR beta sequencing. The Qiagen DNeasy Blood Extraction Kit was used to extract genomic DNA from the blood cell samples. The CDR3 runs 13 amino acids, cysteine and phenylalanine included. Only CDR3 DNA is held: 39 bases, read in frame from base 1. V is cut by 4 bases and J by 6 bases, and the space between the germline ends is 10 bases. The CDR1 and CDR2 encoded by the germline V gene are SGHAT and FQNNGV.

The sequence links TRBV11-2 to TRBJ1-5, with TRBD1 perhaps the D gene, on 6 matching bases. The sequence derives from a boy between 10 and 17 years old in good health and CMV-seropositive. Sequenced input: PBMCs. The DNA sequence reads TGTGCCAGCAGCTCCAGGGGTAGTCAGCCCCAGCATTTT. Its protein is CASSSRGSQPQHF.